Ten or more counts support the clone carrying this T cell receptor beta chain. The antigen is unknown. Mismatch with germline at one junction end may stem from a read error. The data were taken from a study of breast tumors, draining lymph nodes, adjacent tissues. Study findings and constraints: That most tumor T cells come from lymph nodes remained unproven. Findings are consistent with lymph node origin and intratumoral expansion of most tumor T cells. Tumor repertoires ranked between lymph nodes and nontumor tissue in diversity, with V and J gene preferences.

TCRdb passed the multiplex PCR reads through MiXCR, listing each CDR3 protein once. The sample contains hundreds of thousands of distinct CDR3 sequences, around 32% of which appear only once. Breast cancer patients provided tissue from their axillary draining lymph nodes. The clonotype was recovered from a female donor with breast cancer. Some clones in this sample may be carry-over from other donors' samples. The sequenced sample was axillary lymph node tissue.

CDR3 DNA sequence: TGTGCCAGCAGCTTAGACGGGCAGGGTGAGGATGGCTACCCCTTC. Translated: CASSLDGQGEDGYPF. This sequence joins TRBV7-6 and TRBJ1-2; D is possibly TRBD1 (5 bases). CDR3 length: 15 amino acids. Germline loops: CDR1 SGHVS, CDR2 FNYEAQ.